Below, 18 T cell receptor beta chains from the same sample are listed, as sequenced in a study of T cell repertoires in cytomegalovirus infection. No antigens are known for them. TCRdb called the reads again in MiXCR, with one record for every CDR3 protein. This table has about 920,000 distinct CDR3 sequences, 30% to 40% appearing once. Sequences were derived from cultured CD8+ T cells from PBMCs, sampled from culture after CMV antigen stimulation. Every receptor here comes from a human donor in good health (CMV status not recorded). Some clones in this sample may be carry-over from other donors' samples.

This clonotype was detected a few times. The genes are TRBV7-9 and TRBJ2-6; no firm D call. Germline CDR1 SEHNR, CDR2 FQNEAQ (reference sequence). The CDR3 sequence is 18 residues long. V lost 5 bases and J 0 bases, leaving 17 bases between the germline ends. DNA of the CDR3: TGTGCCAGCAGCCCTTCATCAAGGAGTCTCTCTGGGGCCAACGTCCTGACTTTC. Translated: CASSPSSRSLSGANVLTF. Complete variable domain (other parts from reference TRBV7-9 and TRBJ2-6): DTGVSQNPRHKITKRGQNVTFRCDPISEHNRLYWYRQTLGQGPEFLTYFQNEAQLEKSRLLSDRFSAERPKGSFSTLEIQRTEQGDSAMYLCASSPSSRSLSGANVLTFGAGSRLTVL.

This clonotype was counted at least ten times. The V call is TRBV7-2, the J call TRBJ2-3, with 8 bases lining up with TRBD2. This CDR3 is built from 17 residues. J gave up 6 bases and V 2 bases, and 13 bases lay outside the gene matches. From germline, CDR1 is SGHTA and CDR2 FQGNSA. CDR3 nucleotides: TGTGCCAGCAGCTTACATCGCGGTAGCGGGGACCCGGATACGCAGTATTTT. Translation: CASSLHRGSGDPDTQYF.

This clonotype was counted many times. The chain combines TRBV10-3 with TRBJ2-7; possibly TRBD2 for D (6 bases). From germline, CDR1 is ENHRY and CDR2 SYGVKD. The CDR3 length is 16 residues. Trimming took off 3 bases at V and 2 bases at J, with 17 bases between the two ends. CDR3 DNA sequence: TGTGCCATCAGTGACCCCTTGGGTAGGAGGGCCTACGAGCAGTACTTC. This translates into CAISDPLGRRAYEQYF.

This CDR3 reads CASSRQGASYEQYF. CDR3 DNA sequence: TGTGCCAGTAGTAGGCAGGGGGCTTCCTACGAGCAGTACTTC. The genes are TRBV19 and TRBJ2-7; 8 bases match TRBD1. V dropped 4 bases and J dropped 1; count of bases not matched to a gene: 3. The CDR3 contains 14 residues. The germline CDR1 and CDR2 sequences are LNHDA and SQIVND (reference sequence). The full variable domain, with the rest looked up from reference TRBV19 and TRBJ2-7, is DGGITQSPKYLFRKEGQNVTLSCEQNLNHDAMYWYRQDPGQGLRLIYYSQIVNDFQKGDIAEGYSVSREKKESFPLTVTSAQKNPTAFYLCASSRQGASYEQYFGPGTRLTVT.

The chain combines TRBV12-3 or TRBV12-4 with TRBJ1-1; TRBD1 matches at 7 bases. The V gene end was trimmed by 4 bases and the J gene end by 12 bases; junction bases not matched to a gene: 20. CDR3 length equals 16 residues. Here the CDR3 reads CASSSTGYRGGIVSFF. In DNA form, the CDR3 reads TGTGCCAGCAGTTCCACGGGATACAGGGGAGGAATTGTGTCTTTCTTT.

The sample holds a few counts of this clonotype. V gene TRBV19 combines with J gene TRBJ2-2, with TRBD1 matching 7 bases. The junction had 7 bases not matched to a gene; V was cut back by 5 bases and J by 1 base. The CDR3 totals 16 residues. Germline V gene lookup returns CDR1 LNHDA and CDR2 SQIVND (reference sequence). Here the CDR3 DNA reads TGTGCCAGTAGTGTAACCGGGACAGTGAACACCGGGGAGCTGTTTTTT. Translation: CASSVTGTVNTGELFF. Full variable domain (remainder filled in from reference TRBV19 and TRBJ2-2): DGGITQSPKYLFRKEGQNVTLSCEQNLNHDAMYWYRQDPGQGLRLIYYSQIVNDFQKGDIAEGYSVSREKKESFPLTVTSAQKNPTAFYLCASSVTGTVNTGELFFGEGSRLTVL.

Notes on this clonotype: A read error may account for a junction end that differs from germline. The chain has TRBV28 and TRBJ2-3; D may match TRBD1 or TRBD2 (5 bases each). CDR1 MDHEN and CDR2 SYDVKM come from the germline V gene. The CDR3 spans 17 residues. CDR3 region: CANSWTLTGRPNDPQYF. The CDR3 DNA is TGTGCCAACAGTTGGACCCTCACGGGACGGCCGAATGACCCGCAGTATTTT.

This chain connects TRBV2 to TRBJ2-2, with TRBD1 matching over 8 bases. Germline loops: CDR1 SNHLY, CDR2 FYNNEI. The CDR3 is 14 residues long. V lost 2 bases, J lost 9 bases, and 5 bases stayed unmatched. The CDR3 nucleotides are TGTGCCAGCAGTGAATTCCCAGGGGGCCGGGAGCTGTTTTTT. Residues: CASSEFPGGRELFF. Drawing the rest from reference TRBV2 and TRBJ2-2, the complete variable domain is EPEVTQTPSHQVTQMGQEVILRCVPISNHLYFYWYRQILGQKVEFLVSFYNNEISEKSEIFDDQFSVERPDGSNFTLKIRSTKLEDSAMYFCASSEFPGGRELFFGEGSRLTVL.

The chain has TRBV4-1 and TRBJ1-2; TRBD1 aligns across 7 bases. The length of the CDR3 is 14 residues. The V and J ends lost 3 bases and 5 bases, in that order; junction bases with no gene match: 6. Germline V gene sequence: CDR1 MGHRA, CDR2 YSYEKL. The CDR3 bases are TGCGCCAGCAGCCAGGAGCAGGGGGGGTATGGCTACACCTTC. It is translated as CASSQEQGGYGYTF.

The CDR3 protein is CSARDLGAGSNEKLFF. CDR3 DNA: TGCAGTGCTAGAGATCTGGGGGCAGGGAGTAATGAAAAACTGTTTTTT. The V and J genes are TRBV20-1 and TRBJ1-4; possibly TRBD1 for D (6 bases). The germline V gene has CDR1 DFQATT and CDR2 SNEGSKA (reference sequence). The CDR3 has 16 amino acids. V was pared by 0 bases and J by 4 bases, with 15 bases between.

The CDR3: CASSSGSGLVSTQYF. The CDR3 DNA reads TGTGCCAGCAGCTCCGGATCGGGACTAGTCTCCACTCAGTACTTC. This chain joins TRBV5-6 and TRBJ2-4; 8 nucleotides agree with TRBD2. Germline assignment: CDR1 SGHDT and CDR2 YYEEEE. V was clipped by 3 bases and J by 12 bases; unmatched bases: 14. This CDR3 is built from 15 residues.

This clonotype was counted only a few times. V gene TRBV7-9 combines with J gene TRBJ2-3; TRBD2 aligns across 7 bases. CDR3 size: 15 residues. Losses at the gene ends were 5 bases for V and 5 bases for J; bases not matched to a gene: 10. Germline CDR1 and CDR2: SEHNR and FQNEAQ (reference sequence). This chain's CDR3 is CASSPRDYQGDTQYF. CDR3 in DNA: TGTGCCAGCAGCCCCAGGGACTATCAGGGAGATACGCAGTATTTT.

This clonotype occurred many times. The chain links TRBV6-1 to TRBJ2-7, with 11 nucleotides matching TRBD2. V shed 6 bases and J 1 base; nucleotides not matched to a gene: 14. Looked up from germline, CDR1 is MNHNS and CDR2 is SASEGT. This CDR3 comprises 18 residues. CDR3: CASSPLSGGAASSYEQYV. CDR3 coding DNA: TGTGCCAGCAGCCCCCTTAGCGGGGGGGCAGCGAGTTCCTACGAGCAGTACGTC.

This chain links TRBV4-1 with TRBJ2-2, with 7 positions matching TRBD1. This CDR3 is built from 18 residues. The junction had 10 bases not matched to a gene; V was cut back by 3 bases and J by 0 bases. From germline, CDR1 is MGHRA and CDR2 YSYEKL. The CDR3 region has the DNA TGCGCCAGCAGCCACCCTCTTCCGGGACAGACGAACACCGGGGAGCTGTTTTTT. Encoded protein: CASSHPLPGQTNTGELFF.

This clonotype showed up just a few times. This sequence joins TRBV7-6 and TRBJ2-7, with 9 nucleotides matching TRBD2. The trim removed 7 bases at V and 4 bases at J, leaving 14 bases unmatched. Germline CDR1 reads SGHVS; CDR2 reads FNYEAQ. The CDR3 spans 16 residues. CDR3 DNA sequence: TGTGCCAGCACCCACAGCGGGGCGGGGGGGAGGTACGAGCAGTACTTC. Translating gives CASTHSGAGGRYEQYF.

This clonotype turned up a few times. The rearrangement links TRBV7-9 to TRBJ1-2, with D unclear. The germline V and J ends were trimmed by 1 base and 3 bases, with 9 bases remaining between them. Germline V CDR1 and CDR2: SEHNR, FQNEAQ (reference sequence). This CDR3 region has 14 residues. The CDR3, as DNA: TGTGCCAGCAGCTTAGAGGCCCGGTACTATGGCTACACCTTC. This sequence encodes CASSLEARYYGYTF.

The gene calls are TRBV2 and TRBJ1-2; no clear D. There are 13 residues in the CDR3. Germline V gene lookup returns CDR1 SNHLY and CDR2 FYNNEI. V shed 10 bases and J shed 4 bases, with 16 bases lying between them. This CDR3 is CATYLEGLYGYTF. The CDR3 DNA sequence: TGTGCCACATACTTGGAGGGCCTCTATGGCTACACCTTC.

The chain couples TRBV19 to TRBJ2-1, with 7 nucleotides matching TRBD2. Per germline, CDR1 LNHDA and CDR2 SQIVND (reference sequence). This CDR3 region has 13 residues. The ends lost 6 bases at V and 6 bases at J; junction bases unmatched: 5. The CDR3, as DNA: TGTGCCAGTAGGACGAGGGAGGGCAATGAGCAGTTCTTC. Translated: CASRTREGNEQFF.